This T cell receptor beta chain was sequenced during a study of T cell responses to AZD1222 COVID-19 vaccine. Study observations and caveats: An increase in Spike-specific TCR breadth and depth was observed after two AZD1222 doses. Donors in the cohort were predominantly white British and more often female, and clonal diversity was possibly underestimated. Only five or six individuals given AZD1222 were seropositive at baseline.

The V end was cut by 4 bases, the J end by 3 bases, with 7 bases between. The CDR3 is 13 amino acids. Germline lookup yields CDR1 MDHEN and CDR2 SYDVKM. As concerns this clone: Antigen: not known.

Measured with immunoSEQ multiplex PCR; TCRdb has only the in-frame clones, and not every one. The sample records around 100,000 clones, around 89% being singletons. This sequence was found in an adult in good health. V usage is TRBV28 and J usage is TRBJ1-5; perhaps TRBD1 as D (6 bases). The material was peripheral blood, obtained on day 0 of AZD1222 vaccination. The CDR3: CASSWGANQPQHF. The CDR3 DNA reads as TGTGCCAGCAGTTGGGGGGCCAATCAGCCCCAGCATTTT. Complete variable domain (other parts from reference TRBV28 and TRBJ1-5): DVKVTQSSRYLVKRTGEKVFLECVQDMDHENMFWYRQDPGLGLRLIYFSYDVKMKEKGDIPEGYSVSREKKERFSLILESASTNQTSMYLCASSWGANQPQHFGDGTRLSIL.